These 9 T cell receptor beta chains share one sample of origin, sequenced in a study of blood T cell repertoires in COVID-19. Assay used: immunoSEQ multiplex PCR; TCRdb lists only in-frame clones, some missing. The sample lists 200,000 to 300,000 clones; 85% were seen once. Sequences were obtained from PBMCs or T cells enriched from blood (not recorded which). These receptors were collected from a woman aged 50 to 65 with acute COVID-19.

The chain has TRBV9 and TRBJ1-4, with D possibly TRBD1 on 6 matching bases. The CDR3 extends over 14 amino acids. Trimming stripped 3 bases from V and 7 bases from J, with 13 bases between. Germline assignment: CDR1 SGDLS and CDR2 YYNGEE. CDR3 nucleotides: TGTGCCAGCAGCGCCGGACAGAGCGGTGAAAAACTGTTTTTT. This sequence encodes CASSAGQSGEKLFF.

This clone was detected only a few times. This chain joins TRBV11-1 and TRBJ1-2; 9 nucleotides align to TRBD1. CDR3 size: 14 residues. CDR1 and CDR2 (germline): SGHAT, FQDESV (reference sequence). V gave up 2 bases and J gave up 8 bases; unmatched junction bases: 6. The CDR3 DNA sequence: TGTGCCAGCAGCTTAATGGGACAGGGATCGGGCTACACCTTC. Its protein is CASSLMGQGSGYTF.

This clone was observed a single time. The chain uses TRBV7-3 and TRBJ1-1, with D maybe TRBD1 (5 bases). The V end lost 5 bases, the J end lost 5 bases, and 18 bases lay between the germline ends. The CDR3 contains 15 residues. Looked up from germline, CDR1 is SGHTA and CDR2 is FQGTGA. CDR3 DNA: TGTGCCAGCAGCCCTGGTGGGGCAGGATTTACTGAAGCTTTCTTT. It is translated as CASSPGGAGFTEAFF. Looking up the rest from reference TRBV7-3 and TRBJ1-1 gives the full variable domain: GAGVSQTPSNKVTEKGKYVELRCDPISGHTALYWYRQSLGQGPEFLIYFQGTGAADDSGLPNDRFFAVRPEGSVSTLKIQRTERGDSAVYLCASSPGGAGFTEAFFGQGTRLTVV.

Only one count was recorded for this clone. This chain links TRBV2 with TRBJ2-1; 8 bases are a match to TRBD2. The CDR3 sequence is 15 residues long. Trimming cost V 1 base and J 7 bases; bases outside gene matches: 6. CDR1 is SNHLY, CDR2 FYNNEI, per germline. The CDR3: CASSEGGGSWNEQFF. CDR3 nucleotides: TGTGCCAGCAGTGAAGGCGGGGGGAGTTGGAATGAGCAGTTCTTC.

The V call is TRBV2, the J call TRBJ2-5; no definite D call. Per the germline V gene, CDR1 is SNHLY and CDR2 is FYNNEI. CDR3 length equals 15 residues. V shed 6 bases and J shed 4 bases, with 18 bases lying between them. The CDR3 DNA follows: TGTGCCAGCAGAAGACTTTCTTTGGGTGGAGAGACCCAGTACTTC. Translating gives CASRRLSLGGETQYF.

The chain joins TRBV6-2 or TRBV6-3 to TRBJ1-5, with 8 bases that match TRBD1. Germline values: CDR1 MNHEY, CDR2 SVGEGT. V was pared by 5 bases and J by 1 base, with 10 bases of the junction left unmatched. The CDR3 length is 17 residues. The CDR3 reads CASSLIRGPKSNQPQHF. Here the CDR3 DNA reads TGTGCCAGCAGTCTCATCAGGGGGCCTAAGAGCAATCAGCCCCAGCATTTT.

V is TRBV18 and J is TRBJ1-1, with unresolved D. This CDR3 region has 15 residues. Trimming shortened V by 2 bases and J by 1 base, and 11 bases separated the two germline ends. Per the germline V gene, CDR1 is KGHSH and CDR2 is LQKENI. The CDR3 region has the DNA TGTGCCAGCTCACCAGGTTACAGTGAGAACACTGAAGCTTTCTTT. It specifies CASSPGYSENTEAFF.

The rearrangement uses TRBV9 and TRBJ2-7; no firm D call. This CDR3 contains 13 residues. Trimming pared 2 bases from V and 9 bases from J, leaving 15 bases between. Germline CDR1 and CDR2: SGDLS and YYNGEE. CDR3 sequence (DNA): TGTGCCAGCAGCGTGGGCCTCTACGATGGGCAGTACTTC. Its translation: CASSVGLYDGQYF.

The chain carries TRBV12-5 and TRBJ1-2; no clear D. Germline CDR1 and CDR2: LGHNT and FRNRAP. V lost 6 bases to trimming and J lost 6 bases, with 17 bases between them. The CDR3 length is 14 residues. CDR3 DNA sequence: TGTGCTAGTGGCGACACCTTGGGCAGAGATGGCTACACCTTC. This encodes CASGDTLGRDGYTF.